This is a list of T cell receptor beta chains from one sample in a study of Graves' ophthalmopathy and Graves' hyperthyroidism. TCRdb re-called the multiplex PCR reads through MiXCR, storing one row per CDR3 protein. The repertoire holds some 240,000 distinct CDR3 sequences, with around 50% as singletons. Sequencing was done on a sample of peripheral blood. These receptors were taken from an adult man with Graves' ophthalmopathy. CDR3s leave out the opening cysteine and the closing phenylalanine or tryptophan.

J gene | V gene | CDR3 protein
TRBJ2-7 | TRBV7-9 | ASSPRVSYEQY
TRBJ1-4 | TRBV5-1 | ASSLDGFRRDEEKLF
TRBJ1-1 | TRBV12-3/TRBV12-4 | ASNGVAASEAF
TRBJ2-7 | TRBV9 | ASSGAGDEQY
TRBJ1-1 | TRBV5-6 | ASSFVTGGTTEAF
TRBJ1-1 | TRBV7-9 | ASRSTGTNKATEAF
TRBJ2-7 | TRBV24-1 | ATSDRGQSYEQY
TRBJ2-5 | TRBV28 | ASSADYKTQY
TRBJ2-5 | TRBV29-1 | AWSRRTRETQY
TRBJ2-5 | TRBV2 | ASNQGAGETQY
TRBJ1-1 | TRBV7-3 | ASSVTAF
TRBJ2-5 | TRBV2 | ASSESQGKTQY
TRBJ2-7 | TRBV7-6 | ASSLGPVTYEQY
TRBJ2-2 | TRBV29-1 | RWESTGELF
TRBJ2-7 | TRBV6-1 | ASSEVSGVY
TRBJ1-6 | TRBV12-3/TRBV12-4 | ASSPGQQRAPLH
TRBJ2-7 | TRBV9 | ASSQERGGNYEQY
TRBJ1-1 | TRBV11-2 | ASSLAQGGWTEAF
TRBJ2-2 | TRBV29-1 | SVSENTGELF
TRBJ1-1 | TRBV7-9 | ASNSPRNTEAF
TRBJ1-2 | TRBV2 | ASKGDSHNYGYT
TRBJ2-7 | TRBV10-2 | ASRGGVHEQY
TRBJ1-1 | TRBV15 | ATSRDRPGTGTRSTEAF
TRBJ2-7 | TRBV7-9 | ASSLKQGIDEQY
TRBJ2-7 | TRBV7-8 | ASSLRGLDYEQY
TRBJ1-2 | TRBV5-1 | ASSLAVGRADGYT
TRBJ2-5 | TRBV10-2 | TSGPFGSGDTQY